The source of this T cell receptor beta chain is a study of blood T cell repertoires in COVID-19. At the level of the study: Whether acute or convalescent, the COVID-19 samples came from the United States, Italy and Spain. T cells, B-cell-depleted T cells, or PBMCs provided the cDNA or gDNA that served as material.

Original methodology: Reference gene primer amplification yielded estimated nucleated cell counts. The method was immunoSEQ multiplex PCR; TCRdb's version includes in-frame clones alone and lacks a portion of them. That table furnishes V, J and clone size, whereas the DNA furnished D and trimming. This sample has hundreds of thousands of clones, with approximately 81% found just once. The CDR3 is 13 amino acids. Germline V gene data show CDR1 as LGHDT and CDR2 as YNNKEL (reference sequence). V lost 0 bases and J 12 bases, leaving 11 bases between the germline ends. This chain uses TRBV3-1 (or the pseudogene TRBV3-2) with TRBJ1-4, with D possibly TRBD1 on 5 matching bases. Sequenced input: peripheral blood. The origin of this receptor is a woman of 80 years or more with acute or convalescent COVID-19. For the CDR3, the DNA is TGTGCCAGCAGCCAAGAGGGGCGCAGAGAACTGTTTTTT. Translated: CASSQEGRRELFF.